One sample yielded the 23 T cell receptor beta chains listed below, sequenced in a study of T cell changes during pregnancy in multiple sclerosis. The repertoire was sequenced with immunoSEQ multiplex PCR; TCRdb's copy has only in-frame clones and lacks some. The table records some 87,000 clones, just over 90% of them present only once. The sequencing here drew on CD4+ T cells from peripheral blood mononuclear cells, taken before pregnancy. The origin of the receptors is a female donor with multiple sclerosis, enrolled in a pregnancy study.

The chain has TRBV19 and TRBJ1-4; tentatively, D is TRBD1 (5 bases). This CDR3 has 14 amino acids. V shed 7 bases and J shed 7 bases, with 16 bases lying between them. Germline V gives CDR1 LNHDA, CDR2 SQIVND (reference sequence). CDR3 bases: TGTGCCAGTACCCCGGGAGGGGCGATTGAAAAACTGTTTTTT. Translated, it gives CASTPGGAIEKLFF.

This clone was counted only a few times. The chain's CDR3 is CASSLRDRGSNTEAFF. The CDR3 region has the DNA TGTGCCAGCAGCTTACGGGACAGGGGATCGAACACTGAAGCTTTCTTT. The J gene is TRBJ1-1, the V gene TRBV7-8, with 10 bases aligning to TRBD1. This CDR3 is built from 16 residues. Germline CDR1 reads SGHVS; CDR2 reads FQNEAQ. V lost 2 bases to trimming and J lost 1 base; unmatched junction nucleotides: 4. The full variable domain, with the rest looked up from reference TRBV7-8 and TRBJ1-1, is GAGVSQSPRYKVAKRGQDVALRCDPISGHVSLFWYQQALGQGPEFLTYFQNEAQLDKSGLPSDRFFAERPEGSVSTLKIQRTQQEDSAVYLCASSLRDRGSNTEAFFGQGTRLTVV.

V is TRBV28 and J is TRBJ1-5; perhaps TRBD1 as D (6 bases). Germline CDR1 MDHEN, CDR2 SYDVKM. This CDR3 comprises 15 residues. Trimming removed 7 bases at V and 2 bases at J, with 15 bases between. CDR3 DNA: TGTGCCAGCAAGTATACAGGGCTGGGCAATCAGCCCCAGCATTTT. Protein: CASKYTGLGNQPQHF.

This chain joins TRBV6-1 and TRBJ1-2; a weak D match, TRBD1 (6 bases). There are 18 residues in the CDR3. The V and J ends lost 1 base and 8 bases respectively, with 26 bases between them. CDR1 is MNHNS, CDR2 SASEGT, per germline. In DNA, the CDR3 is TGTGCCAGCAGTGAAGTTGGGGTTCGGCAGCCGACAGGACGAGGCTACACCTTC. Translation gives CASSEVGVRQPTGRGYTF.

The DNA of the CDR3 is TGTGCCAGCAGCCAAGATCCCAAGAGCTCCTATAATTCACCCCTCCACTTT. Amino acids: CASSQDPKSSYNSPLHF. The chain is built from TRBV4-2 and TRBJ1-6; D call uncertain. The CDR3 loop spans 17 amino acids. Germline V CDR1 and CDR2: LGHNA, YNFKEQ. The V end lost 0 bases, the J end lost 0 bases, and 9 bases lay between the germline ends.

This sequence joins TRBV5-1 and TRBJ2-5; tentative D call: TRBD2 (6 bases). Germline V lookup: CDR1 SGHRS, CDR2 YFSETQ. The V end was cut by 1 base, the J end by 7 bases, with 17 bases between. The CDR3 sequence is 15 residues long. CDR3 region: CASSLSQDGGGTQYF. The CDR3, as DNA: TGCGCCAGCAGCTTGTCACAGGACGGGGGAGGGACCCAGTACTTC. The whole variable domain, filled in from reference TRBV5-1 and TRBJ2-5, reads KAGVTQTPRYLIKTRGQQVTLSCSPISGHRSVSWYQQTPGQGLQFLFEYFSETQRNKGNFPGRFSGRQFSNSRSEMNVSTLELGDSALYLCASSLSQDGGGTQYFGPGTRLLVL.

This chain links TRBV7-8 with TRBJ2-1; TRBD2 matches at 7 bases. The germline CDR1 and CDR2 sequences are SGHVS and FQNEAQ. The CDR3 is made up of 16 amino acids. V was clipped by 1 base and J by 4 bases; unmatched bases: 7. Here the CDR3 DNA reads TGTGCCAGCAGCTTAGGGGTTAATAGCGGGTACAATGAGCAGTTCTTC. Its translation: CASSLGVNSGYNEQFF.

The chain carries TRBV4-2 and TRBJ2-3, with 11 bases aligning to TRBD2. With 8 bases clipped from V and 5 bases from J, the junction kept 15 bases outside the gene matches. Looked up from germline, CDR1 is LGHNA and CDR2 is YNFKEQ. The CDR3 runs 17 residues. The CDR3 sequence: CASGRGTSGSQGDTQYF. DNA of the CDR3: TGTGCCAGCGGCAGAGGAACTAGCGGGAGTCAAGGAGATACGCAGTATTTT.

The chain combines TRBV6-6 with TRBJ1-2; weak D call: TRBD1 (6 bases). Germline V gene data show CDR1 as MNHNY and CDR2 as SVGAGI (reference sequence). With 10 bases removed from V and 0 bases from J, the gap between germline ends came to 18 bases. This CDR3 comprises 15 residues. Here the CDR3 DNA reads TGTGCCACCTCAGGACAGCGAGTGTCTAACTATGGCTACACCTTC. Its protein is CATSGQRVSNYGYTF.

This chain uses TRBV7-2 with TRBJ2-7; maybe TRBD2 (6 bases). The CDR3 covers 15 residues. The V end was cut by 1 base, the J end by 0 bases, with 10 bases between. Germline CDR1 reads SGHTA; CDR2 reads FQGNSA. In DNA, the CDR3 is TGTGCCAGCAGCTTAGGACTGACTAGCTCCTACGAGCAGTACTTC. This gives the protein CASSLGLTSSYEQYF.

The chain recombines TRBV19 with TRBJ2-6, with 11 bases matching TRBD1. Germline loops: CDR1 LNHDA, CDR2 SQIVND (reference sequence). V trimming: 4 bases; J trimming: 2 bases; junction bases outside the gene matches: 4. The CDR3 is 17 amino acids. Here the CDR3 reads CASSRDRGEAGANVLTF. In nucleotides, the CDR3 is TGTGCCAGTAGTAGGGACAGGGGGGAAGCTGGGGCCAACGTCCTGACTTTC.

The chain couples TRBV6-5 to TRBJ2-5; 10 positions match TRBD1. CDR3 length: 15 residues. CDR1 is MNHEY and CDR2 is SVGAGI in the germline V gene. The V gene end was trimmed by 6 bases and the J gene end by 3 bases; junction bases not matched to a gene: 7. Here the CDR3 reads CASRTGTGAKETQYF. In DNA form, the CDR3 reads TGTGCCAGCAGGACCGGGACAGGGGCAAAAGAGACCCAGTACTTC.

The gene calls are TRBV10-3 and TRBJ1-4, with TRBD1 identical over 8 bases. This CDR3 spans 14 amino acids. Germline CDR1 is ENHRY and CDR2 is SYGVKD. Trimming cost V 2 bases and J 8 bases; bases outside gene matches: 4. The CDR3 here is CAISEGTGGEKLFF. The CDR3 DNA reads as TGTGCCATCAGTGAGGGGACAGGAGGGGAAAAACTGTTTTTT.

This chain connects TRBV11-2 to TRBJ2-1; no clear D. Per germline, CDR1 SGHAT and CDR2 FQNNGV. The CDR3 is 10 amino acids. V lost 4 bases, J lost 14 bases, and 9 bases lay in between. The CDR3 DNA reads as TGTGCCAGCAGCTCCCTAGATAAGTTCTTC. This encodes CASSSLDKFF.

The chain is built from TRBV5-1 and TRBJ1-2; D possibly corresponds to TRBD1 (5 bases). Germline values: CDR1 SGHRS, CDR2 YFSETQ. V lost 4 bases, J lost 5 bases, and 12 bases lay in between. CDR3 length: 13 amino acids. The CDR3 region has the DNA TGCGCCAGCAGCCGGGCCCGGGGGTATGGCTACACCTTC. Translation gives CASSRARGYGYTF.

The CDR3 loop reads CAWSSGGPGFF. For the CDR3, the DNA is TGTGCCTGGAGCTCGGGGGGGCCGGGGTTCTTC. V is TRBV30 and J is TRBJ2-1, with 8 bases identical to TRBD2. The CDR3 totals 11 residues. CDR1 is GTSNPN and CDR2 is SVGIG in the germline V gene (reference sequence). Unmatched junction bases numbered 7, after V lost 3 bases and J lost 15 bases.

This chain connects TRBV28 to TRBJ1-2; no definite D call. Looked up from germline, CDR1 is MDHEN and CDR2 is SYDVKM. The CDR3 extends over 12 amino acids. The V end was cut by 4 bases, the J end by 6 bases, with 9 bases between. CDR3 region: CASSSVADGYTF. The CDR3 coding sequence is TGTGCCAGCAGTTCCGTTGCGGATGGCTACACCTTC.

The rearrangement joins TRBV7-2 to TRBJ1-1; D gene unclear. The length of the CDR3 is 14 residues. Germline CDR1 reads SGHTA; CDR2 reads FQGNSA. The V end was cut by 1 base, the J end by 11 bases, with 17 bases between. The CDR3 DNA is TGTGCCAGCAGCTTAGGGCCCCAGGATCTGGTGGCTTTCTTT. Amino acid sequence: CASSLGPQDLVAFF. Full variable domain (rest looked up from reference TRBV7-2 and TRBJ1-1): GAGVSQSPSNKVTEKGKDVELRCDPISGHTALYWYRQSLGQGLEFLIYFQGNSAPDKSGLPSDRFSAERTGGSVSTLTIQRTQQEDSAVYLCASSLGPQDLVAFFGQGTRLTVV.

The chain recombines TRBV5-1 with TRBJ2-1; 9 nucleotides agree with TRBD1. The germline CDR1 and CDR2 sequences are SGHRS and YFSETQ. This CDR3 contains 16 residues. V was clipped by 0 bases and J by 5 bases; unmatched bases: 6. In DNA form, the CDR3 reads TGCGCCAGCAGCTTGGGCCTGGGACAGGGACACAATGAGCAGTTCTTC. The encoded protein is CASSLGLGQGHNEQFF.

The gene calls are TRBV7-6 and TRBJ2-1, with 8 positions matching TRBD2. Trimming at V came to 4 bases and at J to 0 bases, leaving 8 bases not matched to a gene. This CDR3 has 17 amino acids. Germline assignment: CDR1 SGHVS and CDR2 FNYEAQ. CDR3 bases: TGTGCCAGCAGCTCAAACGTAGCGGGGAGCTCCTACAATGAGCAGTTCTTC. This codes for CASSSNVAGSSYNEQFF.

As to this clone: No conserved phenylalanine or tryptophan ends this CDR3, so it is likely a read error. The DNA is omitted, as the CDR3 cannot be located on it reliably, and the CDR3 follows TCRdb's listing. The V call is TRBV7-3, the J call TRBJ1-2. Inclusive of both ends, the CDR3 amounts to 9 amino acids. CDR1 and CDR2 from the germline V gene are SGHTA and FQGTGA. The CDR3 spells CASSPEGGG.

This chain connects TRBV2 to TRBJ2-7; D unresolved. The CDR3 spans 13 residues. The germline V and J ends were trimmed by 2 bases and 3 bases, with 8 bases remaining between them. CDR1 and CDR2 (germline): SNHLY, FYNNEI. The CDR3 nucleotides are TGTGCCAGCAGTGAAACTGACTTCTACGAGCAGTACTTC. Protein sequence: CASSETDFYEQYF.

The chain combines TRBV10-1 with TRBJ1-2, with TRBD1 matching 7 bases. The CDR3 consists of 13 residues. The junction had 10 bases not matched to a gene; V was cut back by 6 bases and J by 9 bases. CDR1 and CDR2 (germline): WNHNN, SYGVQD (reference sequence). The CDR3 DNA follows: TGCGCCAGCAGCGGGGACAGCCCATCTAGCTACACCTTC. Encoded protein: CASSGDSPSSYTF.